This T cell receptor (beta chain) was found in a study of CD8 T cells in seronegative destructive rheumatoid arthritis (dated by TCRdb to about 2020). Notes on the research overall: At the time of sampling, most of the eight CND-RA patients were on biological drugs. The study compared peripheral CD8+ TCRbeta repertoires from patients with CCP-negative destructive rheumatoid arthritis (CND-RA) against repertoires from newly diagnosed seropositive RA, seronegative RA and healthy controls. The seropositive RA, seronegative RA and healthy control comparison cohorts were taken from a previously published TCRbeta dataset and were not newly sequenced.

About this clone: The target of this receptor is not known. There are no base qualities to consult, and no much larger clone falls within one base.

Study-wide conclusions, independent of this receptor: In the absence of diagnostic samples, TCR repertoire differences may be partly attributable to poor disease control over the years rather than being present at onset. Once age was adjusted for, the CD8+ TCRbeta repertoires of CND-RA patients appeared less diverse and more clonal than the repertoires of other RA subtypes. More CMV-reactive and fewer influenza A-reactive CD8+ TCRbeta sequences were observed in CND-RA repertoires than in controls and other RA subtypes. A distinct set of enriched public clonotypes appeared to be carried by CND-RA patients, and this finding was interpreted by the authors as support for a separate disease subset. The study acknowledged the small size of the CND-RA cohort as a limitation. Across the roughly 120,000 clonotypes tested, no public clonotype enrichment remained significant after Benjamini-Hochberg correction.

Following the manufacturer's instructions, genomic DNA from CD8+ cells served as the input for TCRbeta sequencing. The immunoSEQ assay was used for TCRbeta sequencing, which was carried out at a genomics technology centre in Finland. The published analysis was carried out like this. Clonotype tables generated by the immunoSEQ preprocessing pipeline were converted into VDJtools format, and non-productive clonotypes were filtered out. Samples with fewer than 10,000 reads were excluded, the remaining samples were subsampled to 10,000 reads, and six of the eight CND-RA samples met this threshold. Using the VDJtools CalcDiversityStats function on data subsampled to 10,000 reads, the Shannon-Wiener, Simpson and clonality indices were calculated. To infer antigen specificity, non-singleton TCRbeta clonotypes were hard-matched against VDJdb, meaning no mismatches were allowed. CDR3 sequences that differed by a single amino acid (Hamming distance 1) were grouped into clusters that potentially share antigen targets. After each group was resampled to six samples, one-sided Fisher's exact tests checked public clonotypes for group enrichment, with the whole procedure repeated ten times. What TCRdb holds here is the immuneACCESS table cut down to in-frame rearrangements. Part of the clones is not present; checked against another copy, under half of the missing clones reflect an unresolved V gene, and the others are unexplained. V, J and clone size reflect that table, while D and trimming were determined from the DNA. The sample profile shows more than 10,000 clones; around 86% of them were found once. The ten largest account for under 35% of the sample.

CND-RA patients were negative for the clinical CCP2 antibody test, and joint destruction progressed despite active therapy. All CND-RA patients were characterized by typical joint destruction in wrists and ankles and by failure of conventional anti-rheumatic therapy. Sampling of CND-RA patients was performed not at diagnosis but after long disease histories, which spanned decades in several cases. Each patient provided roughly 49 millilitres of EDTA-anticoagulated peripheral blood. Ficoll-Paque PLUS density gradient separation was used to isolate peripheral blood mononuclear cells. CD8+ cells were isolated from fresh or cryopreserved PBMCs by AutoMACS magnetic bead positive selection, with purity checked by flow cytometry. Nucleospin Tissue or Tissue XS kits were used for genomic DNA extraction, and quantification was performed on a Qubit 2.0 fluorometer. The germline V gene provides CDR1 MDHEN and CDR2 SYDVKM. CDR3 length: 14 amino acids, cysteine to phenylalanine. Left in the record is the CDR3 DNA by itself, 42 bases read in frame from the first base. V is trimmed back by 6 bases and J by 1 base, and the junction contains 5 bases that no gene match accounts for.

The chain is encoded by TRBV28 joined to TRBJ1-1, with 7 junctional bases fitting TRBD1. This TCR derives from a woman in her thirties or forties with seronegative destructive rheumatoid arthritis. Material for sequencing was CD8+ T cells from blood. The sequenced DNA is TGTGCCAGCAGCCTGGGACAGACGAACACTGAAGCTTTCTTT. This gives the protein CASSLGQTNTEAFF. The variable domain in full, with residues beyond the CDR3 obtained from the reference TRBV28 and TRBJ1-1 genes, is DVKVTQSSRYLVKRTGEKVFLECVQDMDHENMFWYRQDPGLGLRLIYFSYDVKMKEKGDIPEGYSVSREKKERFSLILESASTNQTSMYLCASSLGQTNTEAFFGQGTRLTVV.